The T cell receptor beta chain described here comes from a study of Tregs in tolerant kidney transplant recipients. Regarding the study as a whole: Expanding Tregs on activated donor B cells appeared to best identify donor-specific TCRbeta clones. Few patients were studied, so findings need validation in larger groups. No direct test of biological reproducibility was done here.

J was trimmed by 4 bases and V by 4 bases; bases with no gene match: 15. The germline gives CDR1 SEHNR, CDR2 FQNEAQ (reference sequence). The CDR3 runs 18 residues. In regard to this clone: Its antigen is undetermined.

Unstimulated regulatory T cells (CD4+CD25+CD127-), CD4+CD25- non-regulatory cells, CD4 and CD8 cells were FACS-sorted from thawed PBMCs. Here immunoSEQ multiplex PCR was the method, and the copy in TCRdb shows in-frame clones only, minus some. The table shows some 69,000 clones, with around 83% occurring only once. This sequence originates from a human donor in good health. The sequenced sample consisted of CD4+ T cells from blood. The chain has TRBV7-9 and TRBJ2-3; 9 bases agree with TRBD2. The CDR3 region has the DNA TGTGCCAGCAGCTCCCAGCCCGCGGGAGGGCCTTATGCAGATACGCAGTATTTT. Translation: CASSSQPAGGPYADTQYF.